This record covers a single T cell receptor (beta chain). What it binds is not known. This sample was taken from a study of TIL therapy for anti-PD-1-resistant metastatic lung cancer. Study observations and caveats: After infusion, TIL clonotypes partly replaced peripheral T cells and declined over months.

Time point noted: pre-treatment sample, taken before nivolumab and TIL therapy. The immunoSEQ assay was v3. The data were produced by immunoSEQ multiplex PCR, yet TCRdb's version contains in-frame clones alone and is incomplete. The table records about 60,000 clones, around 86% of them present only once. The CDR3 sequence is 14 residues long. V lost 2 bases, J lost 0 bases, and 2 bases lay in between. CDR1 and CDR2 (germline): MNHEY, SVGEGT. The clonotype originates from a person aged 25 to 80 with non-small cell lung cancer. Sequenced here: blood, sampled at baseline. The gene calls are TRBV6-2 or TRBV6-3 and TRBJ2-6; D gene unclear. Here the CDR3 reads CASSYNSGANVLTF. CDR3 nucleotide sequence: TGTGCCAGCAGTTACAACTCTGGGGCCAACGTCCTGACTTTC.